This T cell receptor (beta chain) was identified in a study of untreated major depressive disorder. General study points: Compared with controls, depressed patients showed more TRBV05-01 (Vbeta 5.1) usage in CD4+ T cells. Three preselected Vbeta families were the sole sequencing comparisons. In every subject, the five largest TRBV05-01 clones were private.

About this clone: Its antigen is not known.

The table came from immunoSEQ multiplex PCR; TCRdb's copy has only in-frame clones and leaves some out. The sample gives approximately 20,000 clones, 92% of which show up once; less than 0.75% is in the top ten. No major medical conditions, Axis I/II comorbidities, regular medication, or illicit drugs. The CDR3 is 10 amino acids. Germline CDR1 MDHEN, CDR2 SYDVKM. Losses at the gene ends were 10 bases for V and 12 bases for J; bases not matched to a gene: 3. V and J are TRBV28 and TRBJ2-6; 7 nucleotides agree with TRBD1. This receptor was identified in a woman aged 40 to 50 with major depressive disorder. Material for sequencing was CD4+ T cells from PBMCs. This CDR3 is CATRDSVLTF. CDR3 DNA sequence: TGTGCCACAAGGGACAGCGTCCTGACTTTC.